This T cell receptor beta chain was sequenced in a study of shared clonotypes between healthy human individuals. At the level of the study: Aged between 18 and 49, the donors were a couple of women and a few men.

The donors were all Caucasian adults (living in Nashville, Tennessee). Details on this clone: The antigen is undetermined.

Regarding the study as a whole: Measured sharing among donors was expected to vary with sequencing depth. A small donor pool kept down the genetic and exposure-history diversity that was represented.

Produced via immunoSEQ multiplex PCR; TCRdb's table is partial and in-frame only. The data contain 500,000 to 650,000 clones, around three quarters of them singletons. The clonotype originates from a woman aged 35 to 49 in good health. Some clones in this sample may be carry-over from other donors' samples. Sequences were obtained from PBMCs.

The CDR3 loop is CASSDRGDYGYTF. The CDR3, as DNA: TGTGCCAGCAGCGACAGGGGGGACTATGGCTACACCTTC. The chain couples TRBV9 to TRBJ1-2; 8 bases are shared with TRBD1. Germline V gives CDR1 SGDLS, CDR2 YYNGEE. This CDR3 is 13 amino acids long. The ends lost 3 bases at V and 3 bases at J; junction bases unmatched: 1. The full variable domain, its missing parts supplied by reference TRBV9 and TRBJ1-2, is DSGVTQTPKHLITATGQRVTLRCSPRSGDLSVYWYQQSLDQGLQFLIQYYNGEERAKGNILERFSAQQFPDLHSELNLSSLELGDSALYFCASSDRGDYGYTFGSGTRLTVV.